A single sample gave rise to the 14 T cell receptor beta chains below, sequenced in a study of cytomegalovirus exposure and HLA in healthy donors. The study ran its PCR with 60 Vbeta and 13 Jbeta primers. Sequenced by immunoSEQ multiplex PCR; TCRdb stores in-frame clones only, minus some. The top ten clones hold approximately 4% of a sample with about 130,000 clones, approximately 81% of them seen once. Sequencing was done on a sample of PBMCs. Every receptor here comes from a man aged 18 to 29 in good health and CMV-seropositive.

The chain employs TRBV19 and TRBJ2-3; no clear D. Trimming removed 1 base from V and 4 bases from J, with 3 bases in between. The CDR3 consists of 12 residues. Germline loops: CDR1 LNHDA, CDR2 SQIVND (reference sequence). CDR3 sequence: CASSIASDTQYF. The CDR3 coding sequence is TGTGCCAGTAGTATAGCATCAGATACGCAGTATTTT.

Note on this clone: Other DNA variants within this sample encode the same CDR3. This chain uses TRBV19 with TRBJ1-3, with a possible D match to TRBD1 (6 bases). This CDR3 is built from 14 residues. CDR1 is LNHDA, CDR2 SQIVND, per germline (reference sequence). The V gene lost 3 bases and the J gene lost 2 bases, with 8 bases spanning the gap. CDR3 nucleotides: TGTGCCAGTAGTATCAGGGGACCTGGAAACACCATATATTTT. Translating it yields CASSIRGPGNTIYF.

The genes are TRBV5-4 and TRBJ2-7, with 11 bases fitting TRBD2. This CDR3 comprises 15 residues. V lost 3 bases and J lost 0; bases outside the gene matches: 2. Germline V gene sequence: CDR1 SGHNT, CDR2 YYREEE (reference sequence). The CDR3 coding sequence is TGTGCCAGCAGCTCGACTAGCGGGGCCTCCTACGAGCAGTACTTC. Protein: CASSSTSGASYEQYF.

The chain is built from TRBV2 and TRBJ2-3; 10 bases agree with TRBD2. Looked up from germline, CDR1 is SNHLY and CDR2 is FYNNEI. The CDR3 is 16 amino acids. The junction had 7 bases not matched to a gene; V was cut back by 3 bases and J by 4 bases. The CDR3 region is CASSDGASGSPDTQYF. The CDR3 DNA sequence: TGTGCCAGCAGTGACGGGGCTAGCGGGAGTCCAGATACGCAGTATTTT.

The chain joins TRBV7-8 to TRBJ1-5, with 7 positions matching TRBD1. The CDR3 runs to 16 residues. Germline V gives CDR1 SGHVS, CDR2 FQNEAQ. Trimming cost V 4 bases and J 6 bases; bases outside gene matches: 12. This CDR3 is CASSSLRDAGGQPQHF. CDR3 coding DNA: TGTGCCAGCAGCTCCTTAAGGGATGCAGGGGGTCAGCCCCAGCATTTT.

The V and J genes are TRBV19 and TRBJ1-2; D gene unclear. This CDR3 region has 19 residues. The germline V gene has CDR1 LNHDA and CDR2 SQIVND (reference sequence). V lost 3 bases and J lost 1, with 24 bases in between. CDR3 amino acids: CASSISFGSARSNNYGYTF. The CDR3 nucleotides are TGTGCCAGTAGTATTTCTTTCGGGTCTGCCCGGAGTAATAACTATGGCTACACCTTC.

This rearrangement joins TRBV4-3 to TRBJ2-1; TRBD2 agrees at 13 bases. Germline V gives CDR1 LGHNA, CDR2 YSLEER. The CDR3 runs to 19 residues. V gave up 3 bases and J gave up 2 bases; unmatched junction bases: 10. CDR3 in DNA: TGCGCCAGCAGCCAGAATGCCCGACTAGCGGGAGGCCCCTACAATGAGCAGTTCTTC. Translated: CASSQNARLAGGPYNEQFF.

The CDR3 DNA sequence: TGTGCCAGCAGCCAGGCAGGGATAGTCGGTTCCTACGAGCAGTACTTC. Amino acid sequence: CASSQAGIVGSYEQYF. The chain couples TRBV4-2 to TRBJ2-5; D may be TRBD1 (5 bases). The J call may be mistaken, given a closer DNA end match to TRBJ2-7. Germline assignment: CDR1 LGHNA and CDR2 YNFKEQ. CDR3 size: 16 residues.

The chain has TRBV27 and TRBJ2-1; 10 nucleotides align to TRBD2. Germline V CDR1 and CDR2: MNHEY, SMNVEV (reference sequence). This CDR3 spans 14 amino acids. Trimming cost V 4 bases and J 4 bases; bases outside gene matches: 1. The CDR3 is CASSWTSGYNEQFF. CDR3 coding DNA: TGTGCCAGCAGTTGGACTAGCGGTTACAATGAGCAGTTCTTC.

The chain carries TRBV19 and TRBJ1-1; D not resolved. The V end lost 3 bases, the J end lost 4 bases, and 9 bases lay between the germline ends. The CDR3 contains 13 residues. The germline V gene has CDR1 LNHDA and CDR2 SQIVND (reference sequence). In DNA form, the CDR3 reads TGTGCCAGTAGTATGGTCCTATCCACTGAAGCTTTCTTT. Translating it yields CASSMVLSTEAFF.

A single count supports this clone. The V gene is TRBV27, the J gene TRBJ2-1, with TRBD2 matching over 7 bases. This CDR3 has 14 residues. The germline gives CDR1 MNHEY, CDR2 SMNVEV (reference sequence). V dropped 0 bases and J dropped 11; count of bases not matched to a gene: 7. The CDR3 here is CASSLSGRGRKQFF. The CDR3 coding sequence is TGTGCCAGCAGTTTATCGGGCCGCGGGAGAAAGCAGTTCTTC.

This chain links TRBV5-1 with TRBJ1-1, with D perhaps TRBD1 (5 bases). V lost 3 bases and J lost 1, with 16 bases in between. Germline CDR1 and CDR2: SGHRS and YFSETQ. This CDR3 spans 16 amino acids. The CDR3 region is CASSWDPGRRNTEAFF. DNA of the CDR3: TGCGCCAGCAGCTGGGACCCCGGGAGGAGGAACACTGAAGCTTTCTTT.

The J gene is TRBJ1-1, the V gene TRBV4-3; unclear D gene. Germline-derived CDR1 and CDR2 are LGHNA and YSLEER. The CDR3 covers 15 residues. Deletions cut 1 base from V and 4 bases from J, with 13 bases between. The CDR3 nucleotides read TGCGCCAGCAGCCAAGTAGACCTAAGGAGCACTGAAGCTTTCTTT. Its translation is CASSQVDLRSTEAFF.

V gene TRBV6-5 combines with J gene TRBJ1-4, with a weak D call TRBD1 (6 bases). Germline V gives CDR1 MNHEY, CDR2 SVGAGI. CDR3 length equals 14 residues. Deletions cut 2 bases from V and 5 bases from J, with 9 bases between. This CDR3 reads CASSYDRKNEKLFF. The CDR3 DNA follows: TGTGCCAGCAGTTACGACAGGAAAAATGAAAAACTGTTTTTT.